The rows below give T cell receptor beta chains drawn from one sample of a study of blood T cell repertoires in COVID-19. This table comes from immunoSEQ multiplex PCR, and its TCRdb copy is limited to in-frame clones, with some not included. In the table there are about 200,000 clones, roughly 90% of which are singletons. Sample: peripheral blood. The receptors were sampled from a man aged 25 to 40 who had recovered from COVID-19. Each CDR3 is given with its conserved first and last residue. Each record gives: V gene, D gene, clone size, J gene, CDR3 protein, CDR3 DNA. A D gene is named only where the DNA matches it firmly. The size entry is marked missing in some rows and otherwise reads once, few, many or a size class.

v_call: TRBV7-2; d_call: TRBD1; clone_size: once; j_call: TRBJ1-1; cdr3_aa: CASSRRTGGDSTEAFF; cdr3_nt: TGTGCCAGCAGCCGGAGGACAGGGGGCGATAGCACTGAAGCTTTCTTT
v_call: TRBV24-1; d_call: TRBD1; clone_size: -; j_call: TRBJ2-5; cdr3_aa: CATSDRGRETQYF; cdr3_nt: TGTGCCACCAGTGACAGGGGGCGAGAGACCCAGTACTTC
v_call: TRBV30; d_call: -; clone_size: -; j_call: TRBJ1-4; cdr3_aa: CAWSPYEKLFF; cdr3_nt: TGTGCCTGGAGCCCCTATGAAAAACTGTTTTTT
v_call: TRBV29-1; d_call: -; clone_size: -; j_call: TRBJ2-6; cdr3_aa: CSVGAGQRLPSGANVLTF; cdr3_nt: TGCAGCGTCGGGGCGGGACAGCGTCTACCCTCTGGGGCCAACGTCCTGACTTTC
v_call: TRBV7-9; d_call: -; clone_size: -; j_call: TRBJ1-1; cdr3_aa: CASSPGHNTEAFF; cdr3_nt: TGTGCCAGCAGCCCGGGACATAACACTGAAGCTTTCTTT
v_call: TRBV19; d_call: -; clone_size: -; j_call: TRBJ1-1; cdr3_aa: CASSINRAYTEAFF; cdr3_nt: TGTGCCAGTAGTATAAACAGGGCCTACACTGAAGCTTTCTTT
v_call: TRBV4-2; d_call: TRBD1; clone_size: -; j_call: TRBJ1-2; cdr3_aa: CASSQELDRGRTNYGYTF; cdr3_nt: TGTGCCAGCAGCCAAGAACTGGACAGGGGGCGCACTAACTATGGCTACACCTTC
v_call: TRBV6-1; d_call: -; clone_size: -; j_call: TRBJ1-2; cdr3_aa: CASSDEVARYTF; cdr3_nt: TGTGCCAGCAGTGACGAGGTGGCGCGCTACACCTTC
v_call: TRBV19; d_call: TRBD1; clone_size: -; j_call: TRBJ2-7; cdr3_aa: CASSRDSGPSYEQYF; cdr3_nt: TGTGCCAGTAGTAGGGACAGTGGGCCTTCCTACGAGCAGTACTTC
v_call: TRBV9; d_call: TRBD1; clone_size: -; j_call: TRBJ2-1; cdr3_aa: CASGIQGDEQFF; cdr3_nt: TGTGCCAGCGGAATACAGGGGGATGAGCAGTTCTTC
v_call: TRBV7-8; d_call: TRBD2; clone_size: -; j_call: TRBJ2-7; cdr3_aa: CASSARGGHGSSYEQYF; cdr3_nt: TGTGCCAGCAGCGCCCGGGGGGGCCACGGAAGCTCCTACGAGCAGTACTTC
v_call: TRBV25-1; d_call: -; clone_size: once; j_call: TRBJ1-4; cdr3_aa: CASSGFGGGGRKLFF; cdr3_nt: TGTGCCAGCAGTGGGTTTGGGGGCGGGGGTCGAAAACTGTTTTTT
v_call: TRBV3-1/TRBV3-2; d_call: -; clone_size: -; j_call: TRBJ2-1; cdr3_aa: CASSQDQPSGQQFF; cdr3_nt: TGTGCCAGCAGCCAAGATCAGCCGTCAGGCCAGCAGTTCTTC
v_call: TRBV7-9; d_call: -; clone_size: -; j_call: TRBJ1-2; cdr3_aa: CASSLHGLYGYTF; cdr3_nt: TGTGCCAGCAGCTTACACGGACTTTATGGCTACACCTTC
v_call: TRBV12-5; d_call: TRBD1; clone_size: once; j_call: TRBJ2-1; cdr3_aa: CASGLGQGSNEQFF; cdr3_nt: TGTGCTAGTGGTCTGGGACAGGGATCGAATGAGCAGTTCTTC
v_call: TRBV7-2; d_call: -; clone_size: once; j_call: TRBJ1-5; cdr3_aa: CASSLRGSNQPQHF; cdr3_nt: TGTGCCAGCAGCCTCAGGGGTTCCAATCAGCCCCAGCATTTT
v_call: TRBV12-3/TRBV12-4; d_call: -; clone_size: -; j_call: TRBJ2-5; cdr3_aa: CASRGLAQETQYF; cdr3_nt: TGTGCCAGCAGAGGTCTAGCCCAAGAGACCCAGTACTTC
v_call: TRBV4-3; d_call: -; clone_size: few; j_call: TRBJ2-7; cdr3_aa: CASSPGVGNYEQYF; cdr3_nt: TGCGCCAGCAGCCCGGGAGTTGGGAACTACGAGCAGTACTTC
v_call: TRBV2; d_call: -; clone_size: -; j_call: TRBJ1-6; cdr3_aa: CASGAGARSPLHF; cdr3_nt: TGTGCCAGCGGGGCAGGGGCTCGTTCACCCCTCCACTTT
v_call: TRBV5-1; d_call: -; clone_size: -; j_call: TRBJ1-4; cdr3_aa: CASSPGRGGEKLFF; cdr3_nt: TGCGCCAGCAGCCCAGGACGGGGGGGAGAAAAACTGTTTTTT
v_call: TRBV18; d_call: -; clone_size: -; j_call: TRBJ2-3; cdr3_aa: CASSPGGSGTTDTQYF; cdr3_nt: TGTGCCAGCTCACCTGGAGGGTCGGGGACCACAGATACGCAGTATTTT
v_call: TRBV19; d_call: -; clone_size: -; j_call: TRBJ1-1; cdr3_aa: CASSPLLRGVVGTEAFF; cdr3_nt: TGTGCCAGTAGCCCACTTCTTCGGGGGGTGGTGGGAACTGAAGCTTTCTTT
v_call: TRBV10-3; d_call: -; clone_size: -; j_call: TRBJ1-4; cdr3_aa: CAISVSDRAQLDEKLFF; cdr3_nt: TGTGCCATCAGTGTATCGGACAGAGCCCAACTGGATGAAAAACTGTTTTTT
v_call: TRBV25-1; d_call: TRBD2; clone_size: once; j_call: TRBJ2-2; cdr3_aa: CASSPSGVGTGELFF; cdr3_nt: TGTGCCAGCAGTCCTAGCGGAGTGGGCACCGGGGAGCTGTTTTTT
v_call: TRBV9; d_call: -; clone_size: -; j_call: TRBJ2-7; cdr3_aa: CASSSKETATADYYEQYF; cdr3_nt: TGTGCCAGCAGCTCAAAGGAGACAGCGACCGCCGATTACTACGAGCAGTACTTC
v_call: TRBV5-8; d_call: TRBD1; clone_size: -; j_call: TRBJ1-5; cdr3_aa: CASSLGTGLNQPQHF; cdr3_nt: TGTGCCAGCAGCTTGGGGACAGGGCTAAATCAGCCCCAGCATTTT
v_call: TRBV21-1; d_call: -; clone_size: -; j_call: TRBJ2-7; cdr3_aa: CASSPWGGGDTYEQYF; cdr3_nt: TGTGCCAGCAGCCCCTGGGGCGGGGGCGACACCTACGAGCAGTACTTC
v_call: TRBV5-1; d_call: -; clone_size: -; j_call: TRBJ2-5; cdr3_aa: CASSTGVIGETQYF; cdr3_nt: TGCGCCAGCAGCACGGGTGTGATTGGGGAGACCCAGTACTTC
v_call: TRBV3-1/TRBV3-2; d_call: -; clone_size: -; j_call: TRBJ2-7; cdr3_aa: CASSRLQGYEQYF; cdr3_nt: TGTGCCAGCAGCCGATTACAGGGATACGAGCAGTACTTC